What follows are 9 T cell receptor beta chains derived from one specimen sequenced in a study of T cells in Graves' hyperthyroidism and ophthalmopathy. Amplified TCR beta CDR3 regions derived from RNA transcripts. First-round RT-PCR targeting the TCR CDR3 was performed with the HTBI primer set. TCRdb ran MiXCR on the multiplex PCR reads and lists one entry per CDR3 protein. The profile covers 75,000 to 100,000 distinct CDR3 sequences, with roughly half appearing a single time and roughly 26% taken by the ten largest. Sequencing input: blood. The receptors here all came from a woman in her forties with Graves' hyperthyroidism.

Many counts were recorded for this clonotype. Here the CDR3 reads CASSKRQLSTEAFF. The CDR3 coding sequence is TGTGCCAGTAGTAAAAGACAGCTGAGCACTGAAGCTTTCTTT. The gene calls are TRBV19 and TRBJ1-1; D is possibly TRBD1 (5 bases). The CDR3 spans 14 residues. Germline assignment: CDR1 LNHDA and CDR2 SQIVND (reference sequence). The V gene lost 4 bases and the J gene lost 4 bases, with 13 bases spanning the gap.

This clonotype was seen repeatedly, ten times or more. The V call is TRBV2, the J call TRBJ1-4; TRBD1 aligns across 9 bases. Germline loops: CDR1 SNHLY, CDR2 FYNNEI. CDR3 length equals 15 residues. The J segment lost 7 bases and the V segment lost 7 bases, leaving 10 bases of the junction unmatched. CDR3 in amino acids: CASTLRQGGGEKLFF. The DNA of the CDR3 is TGTGCCAGCACCCTCCGACAGGGGGGGGGTGAAAAACTGTTTTTT.

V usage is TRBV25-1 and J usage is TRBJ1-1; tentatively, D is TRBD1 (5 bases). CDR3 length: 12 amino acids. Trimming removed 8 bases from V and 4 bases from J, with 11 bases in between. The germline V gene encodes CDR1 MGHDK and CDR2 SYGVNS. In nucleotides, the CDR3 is TGTGCCAGCTTAGGAGGGACCACTGAAGCTTTCTTT. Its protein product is CASLGGTTEAFF.

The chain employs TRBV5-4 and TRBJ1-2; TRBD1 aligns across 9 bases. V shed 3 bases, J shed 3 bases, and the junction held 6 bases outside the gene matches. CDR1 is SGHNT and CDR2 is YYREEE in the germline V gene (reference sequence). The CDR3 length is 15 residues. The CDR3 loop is CASSSGTGLHYGYTF. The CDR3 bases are TGTGCCAGCAGCTCCGGGACAGGGCTTCACTATGGCTACACCTTC.

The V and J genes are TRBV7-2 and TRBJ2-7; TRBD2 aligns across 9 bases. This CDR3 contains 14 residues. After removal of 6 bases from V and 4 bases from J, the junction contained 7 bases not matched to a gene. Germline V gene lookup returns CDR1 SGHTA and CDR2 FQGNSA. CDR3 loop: CASSPLAGKYEQYF. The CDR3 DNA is TGTGCCAGCAGTCCCCTAGCGGGAAAATACGAGCAGTACTTC.

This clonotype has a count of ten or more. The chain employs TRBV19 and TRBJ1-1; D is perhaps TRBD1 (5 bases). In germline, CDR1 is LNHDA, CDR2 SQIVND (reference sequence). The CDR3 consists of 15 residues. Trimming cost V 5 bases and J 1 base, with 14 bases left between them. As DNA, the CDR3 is TGTGCCAGTAGTCCCCGGGACCGCCAGAACACTGAAGCTTTCTTT. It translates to CASSPRDRQNTEAFF.

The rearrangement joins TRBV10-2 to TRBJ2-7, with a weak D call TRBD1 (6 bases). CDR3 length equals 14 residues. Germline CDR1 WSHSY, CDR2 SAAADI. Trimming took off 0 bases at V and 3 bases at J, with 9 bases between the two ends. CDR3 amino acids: CASSESTGCYEQYF. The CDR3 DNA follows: TGCGCCAGCAGTGAGTCGACAGGATGCTACGAGCAGTACTTC.

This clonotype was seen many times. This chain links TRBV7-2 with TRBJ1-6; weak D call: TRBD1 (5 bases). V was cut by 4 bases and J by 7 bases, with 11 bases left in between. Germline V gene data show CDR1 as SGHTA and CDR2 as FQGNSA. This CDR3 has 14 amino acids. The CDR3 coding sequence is TGTGCCAGCAGCTCGGGGGGGGGAAATTCACCCCTCCACTTT. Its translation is CASSSGGGNSPLHF.

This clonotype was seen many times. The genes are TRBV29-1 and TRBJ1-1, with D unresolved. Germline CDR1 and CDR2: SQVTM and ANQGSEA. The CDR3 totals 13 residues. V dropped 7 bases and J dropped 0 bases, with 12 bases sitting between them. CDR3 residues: CSGQNYMNTEAFF. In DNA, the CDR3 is TGCAGCGGTCAGAACTACATGAACACTGAAGCTTTCTTT.